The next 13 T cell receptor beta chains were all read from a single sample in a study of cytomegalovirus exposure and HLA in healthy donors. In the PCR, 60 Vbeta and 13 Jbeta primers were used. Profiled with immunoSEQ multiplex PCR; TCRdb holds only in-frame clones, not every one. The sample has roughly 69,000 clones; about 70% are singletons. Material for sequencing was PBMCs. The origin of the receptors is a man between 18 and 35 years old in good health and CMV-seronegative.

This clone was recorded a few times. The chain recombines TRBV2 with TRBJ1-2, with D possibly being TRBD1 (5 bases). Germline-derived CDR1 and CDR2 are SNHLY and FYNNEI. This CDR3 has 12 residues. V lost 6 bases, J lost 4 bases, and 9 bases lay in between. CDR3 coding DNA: TGTGCCAGCAGAACGACAGTCTATGGCTACACCTTC. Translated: CASRTTVYGYTF.

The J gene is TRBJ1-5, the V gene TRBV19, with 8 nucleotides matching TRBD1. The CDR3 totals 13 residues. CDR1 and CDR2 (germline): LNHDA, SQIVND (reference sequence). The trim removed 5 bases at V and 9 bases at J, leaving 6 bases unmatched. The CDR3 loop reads CASSQRDRRPQHF. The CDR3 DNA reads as TGTGCCAGTAGTCAAAGGGACAGGCGGCCCCAGCATTTT. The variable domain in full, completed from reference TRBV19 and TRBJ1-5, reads DGGITQSPKYLFRKEGQNVTLSCEQNLNHDAMYWYRQDPGQGLRLIYYSQIVNDFQKGDIAEGYSVSREKKESFPLTVTSAQKNPTAFYLCASSQRDRRPQHFGDGTRLSIL.

The CDR3 region is CASSSVNEKLFF. CDR3 sequence (DNA): TGTGCCAGCAGTTCGGTGAATGAAAAACTGTTTTTT. The rearrangement uses TRBV28 and TRBJ1-4; D is unclear. The CDR3 covers 12 residues. Germline V gene data show CDR1 as MDHEN and CDR2 as SYDVKM. V shed 4 bases and J shed 5 bases, with 5 bases lying between them.

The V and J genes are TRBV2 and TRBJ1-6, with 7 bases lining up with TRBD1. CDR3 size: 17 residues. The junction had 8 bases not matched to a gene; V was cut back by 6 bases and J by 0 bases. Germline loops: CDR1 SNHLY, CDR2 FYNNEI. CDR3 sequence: CASSEKTGSSYNSPLHF. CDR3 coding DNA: TGTGCCAGCAGCGAGAAGACAGGGAGCTCCTATAATTCACCCCTCCACTTT.

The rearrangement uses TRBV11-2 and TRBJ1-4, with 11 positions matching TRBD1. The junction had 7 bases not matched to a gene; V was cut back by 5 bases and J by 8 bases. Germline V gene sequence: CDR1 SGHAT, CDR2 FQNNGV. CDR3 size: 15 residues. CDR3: CASSISGTGGEKLFF. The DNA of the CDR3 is TGTGCCAGCAGCATATCCGGGACAGGGGGGGAAAAACTGTTTTTT.

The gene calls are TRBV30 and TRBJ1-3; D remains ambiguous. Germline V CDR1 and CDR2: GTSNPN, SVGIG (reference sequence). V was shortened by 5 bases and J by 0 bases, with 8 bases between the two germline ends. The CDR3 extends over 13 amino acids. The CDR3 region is CAWAHSSGNTIYF. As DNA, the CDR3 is TGTGCCTGGGCACACAGCTCTGGAAACACCATATATTTT.

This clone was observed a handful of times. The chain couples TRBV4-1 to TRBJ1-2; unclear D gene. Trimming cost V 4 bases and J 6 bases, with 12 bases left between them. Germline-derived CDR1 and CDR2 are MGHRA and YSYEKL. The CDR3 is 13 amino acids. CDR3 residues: CASSRLGGDGYTF. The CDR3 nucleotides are TGCGCCAGCAGCCGCCTTGGCGGAGATGGCTACACCTTC.

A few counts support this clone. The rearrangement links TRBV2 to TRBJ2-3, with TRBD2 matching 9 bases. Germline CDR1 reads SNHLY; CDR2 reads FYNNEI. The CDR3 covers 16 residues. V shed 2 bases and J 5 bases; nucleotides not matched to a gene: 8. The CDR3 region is CASSESAGGHQDTQYF. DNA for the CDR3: TGTGCCAGCAGTGAATCGGCGGGGGGGCATCAAGATACGCAGTATTTT. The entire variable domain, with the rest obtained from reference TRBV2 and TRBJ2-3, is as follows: EPEVTQTPSHQVTQMGQEVILRCVPISNHLYFYWYRQILGQKVEFLVSFYNNEISEKSEIFDDQFSVERPDGSNFTLKIRSTKLEDSAMYFCASSESAGGHQDTQYFGPGTRLTVL.

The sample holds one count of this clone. The CDR3 DNA follows: TGTGCCAGCAGCTTGGTCTCCCAGATGAGCAATCAGCCCCAGCATTTT. As protein: CASSLVSQMSNQPQHF. The rearrangement joins TRBV5-8 to TRBJ1-5, with D hard to call. Deletions cut 0 bases from V and 1 base from J, with 11 bases between. CDR3 length: 16 residues. Germline CDR1 reads SGHTS; CDR2 reads YDEGEE.

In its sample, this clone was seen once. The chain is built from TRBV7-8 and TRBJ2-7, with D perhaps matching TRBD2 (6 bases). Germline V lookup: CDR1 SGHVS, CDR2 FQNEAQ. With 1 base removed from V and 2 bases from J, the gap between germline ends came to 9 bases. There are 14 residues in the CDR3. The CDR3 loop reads CASSLGGVTYEQYF. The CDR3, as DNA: TGTGCCAGCAGCTTAGGGGGGGTAACCTACGAGCAGTACTTC.

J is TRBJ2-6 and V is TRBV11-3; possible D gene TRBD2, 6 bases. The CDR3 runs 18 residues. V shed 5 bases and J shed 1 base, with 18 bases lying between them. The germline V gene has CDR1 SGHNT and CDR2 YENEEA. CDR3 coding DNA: TGTGCCAGCAGCCCCTCCGGGACTGCTATATCTGGGGCCAACGTCCTGACTTTC. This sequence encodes CASSPSGTAISGANVLTF.

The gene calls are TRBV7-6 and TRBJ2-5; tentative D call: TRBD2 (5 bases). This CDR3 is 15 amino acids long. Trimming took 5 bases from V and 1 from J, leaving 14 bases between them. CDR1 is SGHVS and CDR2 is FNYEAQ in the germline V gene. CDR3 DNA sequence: TGTGCCAGCAGCCCATGGGCGGGCTTCCAAGAGACCCAGTACTTC. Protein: CASSPWAGFQETQYF.

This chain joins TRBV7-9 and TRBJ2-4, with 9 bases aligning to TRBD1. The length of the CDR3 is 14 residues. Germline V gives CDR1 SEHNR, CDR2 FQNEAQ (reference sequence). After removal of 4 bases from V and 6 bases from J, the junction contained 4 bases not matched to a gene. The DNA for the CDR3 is TGTGCCAGCAGCTCGCCGGGACAGGGAAACATTCAGTACTTC. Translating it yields CASSSPGQGNIQYF.